Listed below are T cell receptor beta chains from one sample, sequenced in a study of CD8+ T cells in alopecia areata. TCRdb's copy holds only in-frame clones and misses some; the assay was immunoSEQ multiplex PCR. Here the sample spans 95,000 to 110,000 clones, about four fifths being singletons. Sequencing used CD8+ T cells sorted from blood, obtained at week 24, from a patient treated with tofacitinib. Receptor source: a human donor with alopecia areata. CDR3s include the opening cysteine and the closing phenylalanine or tryptophan. The order of the fields is V gene, D gene, J gene, clone size, CDR3 protein, CDR3 DNA. D genes are given only for firm matches. Size is stated for part of the rows, as once, few or many counts, or as a class when the clone is expanded.

V gene: TRBV7-9
D gene: .
J gene: TRBJ2-5
clone size: .
CDR3 protein: CASSFQSGGRQTQYF
CDR3 DNA: TGTGCCAGCAGCTTTCAATCCGGGGGTAGACAGACCCAGTACTTC

V gene: TRBV15
D gene: .
J gene: TRBJ2-1
clone size: .
CDR3 protein: CATSTHVMRESSYNEQFF
CDR3 DNA: TGTGCCACCAGCACCCACGTTATGAGGGAGAGCTCCTACAATGAGCAGTTCTTC

V gene: TRBV4-1
D gene: .
J gene: TRBJ2-5
clone size: .
CDR3 protein: CASSPQGFPEETQYF
CDR3 DNA: TGCGCCAGCAGCCCGCAGGGTTTCCCGGAGGAGACCCAGTACTTC

V gene: TRBV5-1
D gene: TRBD1
J gene: TRBJ1-2
clone size: .
CDR3 protein: CASSRTGGDGYTF
CDR3 DNA: TGCGCCAGCAGCCGAACAGGGGGCGATGGCTACACCTTC

V gene: TRBV4-3
D gene: .
J gene: TRBJ1-4
clone size: few
CDR3 protein: CASSQDQTATNEKLFF
CDR3 DNA: TGCGCCAGCAGCCAAGACCAGACAGCAACTAATGAAAAACTGTTTTTT

V gene: TRBV5-1
D gene: .
J gene: TRBJ2-3
clone size: .
CDR3 protein: CASSLFWTLGGDTQYF
CDR3 DNA: TGCGCCAGCAGCTTGTTTTGGACCCTTGGGGGAGATACGCAGTATTTT

V gene: TRBV6-5
D gene: .
J gene: TRBJ2-2
clone size: .
CDR3 protein: CASSLLNTGELFF
CDR3 DNA: TGTGCCAGCAGTCTATTGAACACCGGGGAGCTGTTTTTT

V gene: TRBV9
D gene: .
J gene: TRBJ2-1
clone size: .
CDR3 protein: CASSVGLTREYSNEQFF
CDR3 DNA: TGTGCCAGCAGCGTAGGGCTGACTAGGGAGTACTCTAATGAGCAGTTCTTC

V gene: TRBV29-1
D gene: .
J gene: TRBJ2-4
clone size: .
CDR3 protein: CSVYGDNEAKNIQYF
CDR3 DNA: TGCAGCGTTTACGGGGACAATGAGGCCAAAAACATTCAGTACTTC

V gene: TRBV9
D gene: .
J gene: TRBJ2-1
clone size: once
CDR3 protein: CASSPPGTKDYNEQFF
CDR3 DNA: TGTGCCAGCAGCCCCCCCGGGACCAAAGATTACAATGAGCAGTTCTTC

V gene: TRBV5-6
D gene: .
J gene: TRBJ1-6
clone size: .
CDR3 protein: CASSYRSSYNSPLHF
CDR3 DNA: TGTGCCAGCAGTTACAGGAGCTCCTATAATTCACCCCTCCACTTT

V gene: TRBV7-7
D gene: TRBD1
J gene: TRBJ2-7
clone size: .
CDR3 protein: CASSLGTGNSYEQYF
CDR3 DNA: TGTGCTAGCAGCTTAGGGACAGGGAACTCCTACGAGCAGTACTTC

V gene: TRBV21-1
D gene: .
J gene: TRBJ2-2
clone size: .
CDR3 protein: CASSPNETGELFF
CDR3 DNA: TGTGCCAGCAGCCCGAATGAGACAGGGGAGCTGTTTTTT

V gene: TRBV15
D gene: .
J gene: TRBJ2-5
clone size: .
CDR3 protein: CATSRDIARPMETQYF
CDR3 DNA: TGTGCCACCAGCAGAGATATCGCTAGGCCGATGGAGACCCAGTACTTC

V gene: TRBV18
D gene: TRBD2
J gene: TRBJ2-5
clone size: .
CDR3 protein: CASSRLAGDIETQYF
CDR3 DNA: TGTGCCAGCTCACGACTAGCGGGGGACATCGAGACCCAGTACTTC

V gene: TRBV7-6
D gene: TRBD1
J gene: TRBJ2-7
clone size: .
CDR3 protein: CASSSGQGAIIEQYF
CDR3 DNA: TGTGCCAGCAGCTCCGGACAGGGGGCGATTATCGAGCAGTACTTC

V gene: TRBV5-1
D gene: .
J gene: TRBJ2-2
clone size: .
CDR3 protein: CASSWGAGELFF
CDR3 DNA: TGCGCCAGCAGCTGGGGGGCCGGGGAGCTGTTTTTT

V gene: TRBV4-1
D gene: .
J gene: TRBJ2-7
clone size: .
CDR3 protein: CASSQDETASSYEQYF
CDR3 DNA: TGCGCCAGCAGCCAAGATGAGACAGCGAGCTCCTACGAGCAGTACTTC

V gene: TRBV27
D gene: TRBD2
J gene: TRBJ2-7
clone size: .
CDR3 protein: CASSARTSGYEQYF
CDR3 DNA: TGTGCCAGCAGTGCCCGGACTAGCGGCTACGAGCAGTACTTC

V gene: TRBV7-9
D gene: .
J gene: TRBJ1-4
clone size: few
CDR3 protein: CASSFGQSSTNEKLFF
CDR3 DNA: TGTGCCAGCAGCTTTGGACAGTCTTCAACTAATGAAAAACTGTTTTTT

V gene: TRBV7-9
D gene: TRBD1
J gene: TRBJ2-2
clone size: .
CDR3 protein: CASSPRTGNTGELFF
CDR3 DNA: TGTGCCAGCAGCCCCAGGACAGGGAACACCGGGGAGCTGTTTTTT

V gene: TRBV4-3
D gene: .
J gene: TRBJ2-5
clone size: .
CDR3 protein: CASSQDTSSWGKTKYF
CDR3 DNA: TGCGCCAGCAGCCAAGATACTAGCTCATGGGGAAAGACCAAGTACTTC

V gene: TRBV7-9
D gene: TRBD1
J gene: TRBJ2-7
clone size: .
CDR3 protein: CASSLRDSYEQYF
CDR3 DNA: TGTGCCAGCAGCCTCCGGGACAGCTACGAGCAGTACTTC

V gene: TRBV9
D gene: TRBD2
J gene: TRBJ2-7
clone size: .
CDR3 protein: CASSSPTRGSGGIEQYF
CDR3 DNA: TGTGCCAGCAGCTCCCCGACGAGGGGGAGCGGGGGAATCGAGCAGTACTTC

V gene: TRBV6-5
D gene: .
J gene: TRBJ2-2
clone size: .
CDR3 protein: CASSYSTRVIGELFF
CDR3 DNA: TGTGCCAGCAGTTACTCGACCAGGGTCATCGGGGAGCTGTTTTTT

V gene: TRBV27
D gene: TRBD1
J gene: TRBJ1-5
clone size: .
CDR3 protein: CASSTGDPDQPQHF
CDR3 DNA: TGTGCCAGCAGCACAGGGGACCCTGATCAGCCCCAGCATTTT

V gene: TRBV7-6
D gene: TRBD2
J gene: TRBJ2-3
clone size: .
CDR3 protein: CASSPQSASGGPSTDTQYF
CDR3 DNA: TGTGCCAGCAGCCCCCAGTCGGCTAGCGGGGGGCCTAGCACAGATACGCAGTATTTT

V gene: TRBV7-9
D gene: .
J gene: TRBJ1-2
clone size: once
CDR3 protein: CASSPRSGNYGYTF
CDR3 DNA: TGTGCCAGCAGCCCCCGATCGGGAAACTATGGCTACACCTTC

V gene: TRBV11-3
D gene: TRBD2
J gene: TRBJ2-3
clone size: .
CDR3 protein: CASSSSLGGDTDTQYF
CDR3 DNA: TGTGCCAGCAGCTCCTCTCTCGGGGGGGACACAGATACGCAGTATTTT

V gene: TRBV7-9
D gene: TRBD1
J gene: TRBJ2-7
clone size: .
CDR3 protein: CASEDTGTGGEQYF
CDR3 DNA: TGTGCCAGCGAAGACACCGGGACAGGGGGCGAGCAGTACTTC

V gene: TRBV2
D gene: TRBD1
J gene: TRBJ2-7
clone size: .
CDR3 protein: CASISVRGQTYEQYF
CDR3 DNA: TGTGCCAGCATCTCAGTTCGGGGACAGACATACGAGCAGTACTTC

V gene: TRBV2
D gene: .
J gene: TRBJ2-7
clone size: .
CDR3 protein: CASVGRSRTYEQYF
CDR3 DNA: TGTGCCAGCGTCGGGCGCTCTCGAACCTACGAGCAGTACTTC

V gene: TRBV13
D gene: .
J gene: TRBJ2-5
clone size: .
CDR3 protein: CASSFMGVQETQYF
CDR3 DNA: TGTGCCAGCAGCTTCATGGGAGTCCAAGAGACCCAGTACTTC

V gene: TRBV4-2
D gene: .
J gene: TRBJ2-7
clone size: .
CDR3 protein: CASSQERGGAYEQYF
CDR3 DNA: TGTGCCAGCAGCCAAGAGAGGGGGGGCGCCTACGAGCAGTACTTC

V gene: TRBV12-5
D gene: .
J gene: TRBJ2-1
clone size: .
CDR3 protein: CASGLTGTHNEQFF
CDR3 DNA: TGTGCTAGTGGTTTGACCGGGACTCACAATGAGCAGTTCTTC

V gene: TRBV2
D gene: .
J gene: TRBJ1-1
clone size: .
CDR3 protein: CASSPDSRLMNTEAFF
CDR3 DNA: TGTGCCAGCAGTCCAGACAGCCGACTAATGAACACTGAAGCTTTCTTT

V gene: TRBV30
D gene: TRBD1
J gene: TRBJ2-7
clone size: .
CDR3 protein: CAWGQGIYEQYF
CDR3 DNA: TGTGCCTGGGGACAGGGGATATACGAGCAGTACTTC